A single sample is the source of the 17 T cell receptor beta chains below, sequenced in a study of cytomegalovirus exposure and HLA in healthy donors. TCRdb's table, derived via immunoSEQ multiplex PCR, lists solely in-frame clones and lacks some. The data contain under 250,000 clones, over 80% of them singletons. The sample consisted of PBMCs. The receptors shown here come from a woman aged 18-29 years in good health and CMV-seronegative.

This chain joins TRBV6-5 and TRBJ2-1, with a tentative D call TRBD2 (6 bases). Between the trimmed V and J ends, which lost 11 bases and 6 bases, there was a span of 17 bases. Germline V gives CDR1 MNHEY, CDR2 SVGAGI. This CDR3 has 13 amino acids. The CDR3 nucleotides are TGTGCCGGACGGGACTTAGCTACCAATGAGCAGTTCTTC. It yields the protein CAGRDLATNEQFF.

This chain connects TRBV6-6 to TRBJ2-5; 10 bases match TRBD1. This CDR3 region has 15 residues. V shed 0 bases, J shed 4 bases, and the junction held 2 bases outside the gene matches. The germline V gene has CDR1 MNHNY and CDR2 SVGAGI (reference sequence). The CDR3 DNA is TGTGCCAGCAGTTACTCGAGGGACAGGGGAGAGACCCAGTACTTC. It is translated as CASSYSRDRGETQYF.

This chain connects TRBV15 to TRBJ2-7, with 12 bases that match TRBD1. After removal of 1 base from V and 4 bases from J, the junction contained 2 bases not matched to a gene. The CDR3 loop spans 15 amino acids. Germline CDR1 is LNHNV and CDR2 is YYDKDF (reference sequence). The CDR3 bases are TGTGCCACCAGCAGAGGGGGACAGGGGGCTTACGAGCAGTACTTC. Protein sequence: CATSRGGQGAYEQYF.

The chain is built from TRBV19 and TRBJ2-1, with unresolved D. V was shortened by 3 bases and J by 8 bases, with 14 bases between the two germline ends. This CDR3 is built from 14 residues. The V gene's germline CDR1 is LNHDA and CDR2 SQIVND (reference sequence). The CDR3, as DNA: TGTGCCAGTAGTATTGGGCCTTGGGTATATGAGCAGTTCTTC. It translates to CASSIGPWVYEQFF.

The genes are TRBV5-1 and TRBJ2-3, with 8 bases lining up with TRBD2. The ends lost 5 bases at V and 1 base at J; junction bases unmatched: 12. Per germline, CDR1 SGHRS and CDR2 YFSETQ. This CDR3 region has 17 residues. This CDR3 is CASSSHKTAGGTDTQYF. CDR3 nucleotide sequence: TGCGCCAGCAGTTCCCATAAGACAGCGGGGGGCACAGATACGCAGTATTTT.

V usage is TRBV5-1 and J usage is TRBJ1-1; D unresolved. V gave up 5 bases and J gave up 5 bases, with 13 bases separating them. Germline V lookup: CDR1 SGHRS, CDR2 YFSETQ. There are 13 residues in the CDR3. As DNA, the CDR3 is TGCGCCAGCAGTCAACGGGTAGAGACTGAAGCTTTCTTT. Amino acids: CASSQRVETEAFF.

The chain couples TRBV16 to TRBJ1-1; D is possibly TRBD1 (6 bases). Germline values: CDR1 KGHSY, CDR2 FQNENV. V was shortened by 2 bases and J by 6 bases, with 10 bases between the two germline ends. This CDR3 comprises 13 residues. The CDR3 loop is CASSQTGIPEAFF. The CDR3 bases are TGTGCCAGCAGCCAAACAGGGATACCTGAAGCTTTCTTT.

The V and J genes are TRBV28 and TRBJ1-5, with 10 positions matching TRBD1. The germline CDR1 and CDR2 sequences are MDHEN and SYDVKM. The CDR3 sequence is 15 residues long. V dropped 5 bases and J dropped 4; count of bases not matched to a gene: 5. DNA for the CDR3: TGTGCCAGCAGTACCAGGACAGGGGGTAATCAGCCCCAGCATTTT. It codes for CASSTRTGGNQPQHF.

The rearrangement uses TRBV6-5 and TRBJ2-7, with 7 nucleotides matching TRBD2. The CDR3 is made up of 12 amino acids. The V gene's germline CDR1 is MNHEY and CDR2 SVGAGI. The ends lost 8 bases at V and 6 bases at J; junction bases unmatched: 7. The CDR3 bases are TGTGCCAGCGGGAGGGAGGCTCGCGAGCAGTACTTC. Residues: CASGREAREQYF.

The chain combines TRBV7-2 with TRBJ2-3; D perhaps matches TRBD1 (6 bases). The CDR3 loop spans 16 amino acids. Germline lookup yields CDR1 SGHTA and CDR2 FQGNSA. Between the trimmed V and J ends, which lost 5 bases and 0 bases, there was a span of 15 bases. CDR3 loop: CASSPNRDPSTDTQYF. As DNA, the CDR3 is TGTGCCAGCAGCCCGAACAGGGACCCTAGCACAGATACGCAGTATTTT.

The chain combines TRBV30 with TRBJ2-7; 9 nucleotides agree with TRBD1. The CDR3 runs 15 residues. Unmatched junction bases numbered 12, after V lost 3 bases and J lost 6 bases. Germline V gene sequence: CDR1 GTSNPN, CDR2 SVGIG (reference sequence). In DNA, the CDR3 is TGTGCCTGGAGAGATGAGGACAGGGGTGCGGGCGAGCAGTACTTC. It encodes CAWRDEDRGAGEQYF.

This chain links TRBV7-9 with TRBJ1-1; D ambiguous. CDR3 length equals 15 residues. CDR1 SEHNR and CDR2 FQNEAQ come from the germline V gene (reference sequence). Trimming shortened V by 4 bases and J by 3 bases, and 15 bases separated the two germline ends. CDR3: CASSSERSSYTEAFF. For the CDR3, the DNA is TGTGCCAGCAGCTCAGAAAGATCGTCCTACACTGAAGCTTTCTTT.

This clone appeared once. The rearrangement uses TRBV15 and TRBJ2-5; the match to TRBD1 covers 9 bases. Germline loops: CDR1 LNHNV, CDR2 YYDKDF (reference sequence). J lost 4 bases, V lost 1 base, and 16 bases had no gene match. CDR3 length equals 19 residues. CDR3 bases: TGTGCCACCAGCAGAGGATGGACAGGGGATGGGGTTAAAGGAGAGACCCAGTACTTC. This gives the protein CATSRGWTGDGVKGETQYF. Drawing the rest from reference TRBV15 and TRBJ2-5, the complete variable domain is DAMVIQNPRYQVTQFGKPVTLSCSQTLNHNVMYWYQQKSSQAPKLLFHYYDKDFNNEADTPDNFQSRRPNTSFCFLDIRSPGLGDTAMYLCATSRGWTGDGVKGETQYFGPGTRLLVL.

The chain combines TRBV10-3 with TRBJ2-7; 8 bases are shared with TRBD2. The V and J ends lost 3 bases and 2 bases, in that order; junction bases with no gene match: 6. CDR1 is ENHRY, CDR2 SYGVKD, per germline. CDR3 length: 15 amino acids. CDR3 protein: CAISDIETSAYEQYF. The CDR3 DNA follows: TGTGCCATCAGTGATATCGAGACTAGCGCCTACGAGCAGTACTTC.

The CDR3 DNA reads TGTGCCAGCAGTTCCTTTACAGGGGGTCGCAGGGAGACTGAAGCTTTCTTT. Translating gives CASSSFTGGRRETEAFF. The chain uses TRBV5-5 and TRBJ1-1; 8 bases line up with TRBD1. Germline assignment: CDR1 SGHKS and CDR2 YYEKEE (reference sequence). CDR3 length: 17 residues. V lost 5 bases and J lost 5; bases outside the gene matches: 17.

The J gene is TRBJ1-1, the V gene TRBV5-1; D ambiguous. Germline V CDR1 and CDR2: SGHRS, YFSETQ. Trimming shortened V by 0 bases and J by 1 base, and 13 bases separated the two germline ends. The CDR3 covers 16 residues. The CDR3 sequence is CASSLEPIAENTEAFF. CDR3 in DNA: TGCGCCAGCAGCTTGGAGCCTATTGCTGAGAACACTGAAGCTTTCTTT.

The CDR3 bases are TGCAGCGTTGAGCGGGGGCAAAGCGGGGAGACCCAGTACTTC. Protein: CSVERGQSGETQYF. The genes are TRBV29-1 and TRBJ2-5; possibly TRBD2 for D (7 bases). Germline loops: CDR1 SQVTM, CDR2 ANQGSEA. Deletions cut 3 bases from V and 5 bases from J, with 16 bases between. The CDR3 consists of 14 residues.